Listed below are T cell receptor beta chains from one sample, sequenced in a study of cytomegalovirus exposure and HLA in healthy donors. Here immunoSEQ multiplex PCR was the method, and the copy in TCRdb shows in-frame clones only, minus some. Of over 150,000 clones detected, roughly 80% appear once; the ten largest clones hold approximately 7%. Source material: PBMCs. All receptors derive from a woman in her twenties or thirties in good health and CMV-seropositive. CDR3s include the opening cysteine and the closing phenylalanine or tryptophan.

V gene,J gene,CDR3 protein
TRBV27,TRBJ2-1,CASSLLRGGGEQFF
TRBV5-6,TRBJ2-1,CASSYYGTEQFF
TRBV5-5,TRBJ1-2,CASSLAPTVNYGYTF
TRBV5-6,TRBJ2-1,CASSFSGTGPIEARFF
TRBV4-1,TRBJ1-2,CASSQGEGSGYTF
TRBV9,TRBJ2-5,CASAYGASGGETQYF
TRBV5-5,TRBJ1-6,CASSPTTGRGDSPLHF
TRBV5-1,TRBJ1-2,CASSSGEAPPYGYTF
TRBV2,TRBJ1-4,CASSERAGLINEKLFF
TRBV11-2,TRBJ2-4,CASSATGTDKNIQYF
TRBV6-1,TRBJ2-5,CASKVAGGRETQYF
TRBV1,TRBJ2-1,CTSSRSGSSNHEQFF
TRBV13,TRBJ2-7,CASSFGAGGLKYEQYF
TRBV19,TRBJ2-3,CASSSSPGTQYF
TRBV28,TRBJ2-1,CASSSQGRPYNEQFF
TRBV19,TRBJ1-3,CASSLEAAGNTIYF
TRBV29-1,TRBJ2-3,CSVLTDTQYF
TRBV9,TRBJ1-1,CASSGTGRSEAFF
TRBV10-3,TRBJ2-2,CAIGGLAGGNTGELFF
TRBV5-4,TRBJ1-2,CASSNPRDSNYGYTF
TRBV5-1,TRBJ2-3,CASRVAFGTSGGTDTQYF
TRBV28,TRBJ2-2,CASSSPGQGLSGELFF
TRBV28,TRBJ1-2,CASSFRSTGYTF
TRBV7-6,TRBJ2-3,CASSPRTSQSTDTQYF
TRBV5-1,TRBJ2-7,CASSIGTSGDYEQYF
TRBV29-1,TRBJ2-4,CSATGGVKRNIQYF
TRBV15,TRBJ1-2,CATSRWGISNYGYTF